What follows are 14 T cell receptor delta chains derived from one specimen sequenced in a study of gamma-delta T cells after stem cell transplantation. TCRdb fed the RT-PCR reads into CATT to redo clone calling. In the table there are around 3,000 delta-chain clones, approximately 5.1% of which are singletons. Sequenced material: gamma-delta T cells. All receptors derive from a human donor. It is not recorded whose cells these are; they may come from a transplant donor.

Concerning this clone itself: A read error is likely here: a far larger clone is one base away. Other DNA sequences in the sample encode the same CDR3. The rearrangement joins TRDV2 to TRDJ1, with TRDD3 identical over 13 bases. In germline, CDR1 is GEAIGNYY, CDR2 EKD. The CDR3 is 15 amino acids. CDR3 loop: CACDILLGDTEKLIF. In nucleotides, the CDR3 is TGTGCCTGCGACATTTTACTGGGGGATACGGAGAAACTCATCTTT.

By share of the sample, this clone is medium-sized. This chain joins TRDV2 and TRDJ3; 10 nucleotides agree with TRDD3. This CDR3 region has 22 residues. V dropped 0 bases and J dropped 0; count of bases not matched to a gene: 13. Per the germline V gene, CDR1 is GEAIGNYY and CDR2 is EKD. The CDR3 sequence is CACDTADKGDTRSSWDTRQMFF. DNA for the CDR3: TGTGCCTGTGACACCGCTGATAAGGGGGATACGCGAAGCTCCTGGGACACCCGACAGATGTTTTTC.

Regarding this clone: The protein given by TCRdb reflects a much larger clone and differs at residue 8 from this DNA's translation, likely from a read error; the protein shown is the DNA's translation. This chain connects TRDV2 to TRDJ1; D gene uncertain. The CDR3 spans 17 residues. Trimming removed 3 bases from V and 2 bases from J, with 21 bases in between. The germline V gene encodes CDR1 GEAIGNYY and CDR2 EKD. CDR3: CACDEVYYGRLTDKLIF. In DNA form, the CDR3 reads TGTGCCTGTGACGAAGTATATTATGGGCGATTAACCGATAAACTCATCTTT.

This clone was recorded a few times. A single base separates this from a much larger clone, so it may be a read error. Other DNA sequences from this sample encode an identical CDR3 as well. The chain has TRDV2 and TRDJ1, with a weak D call TRDD3 (6 bases). V was trimmed by 6 bases and J by 8 bases, leaving 24 bases between them. CDR3 length equals 15 residues. Germline CDR1 reads GEAIGNYY; CDR2 reads EKD. CDR3 sequence: CACSPLSGDLDKLIF. CDR3 coding DNA: TGTGCCTGTAGTCCCCTATCTGGGGATCTCGACAAACTCATCTTT.

This clone is labeled medium-sized (0.01 to 0.1%). The gene calls are TRDV2 and TRDJ1; 13 positions match TRDD3. After removal of 1 base from V and 0 bases from J, the junction contained 7 bases not matched to a gene. Germline lookup yields CDR1 GEAIGNYY and CDR2 EKD. The CDR3 length is 18 residues. The CDR3 region has the DNA TGTGCCTGTGACACAGTACTGGGGGATACGCGGTACACCGATAAACTCATCTTT. Its protein product is CACDTVLGDTRYTDKLIF.

This clone has more than one count but fewer than ten. With only one base between it and a far larger clone, this is likely a read error. The identical CDR3 is also encoded by other nucleotide sequences in the sample. The chain employs TRDV2 and TRDJ1, with TRDD3 matching 7 bases. V shed 3 bases, J shed 0 bases, and the junction held 9 bases outside the gene matches. CDR1 is GEAIGNYY, CDR2 EKD, per germline. There are 16 residues in the CDR3. The CDR3 DNA reads as TGTGCCTGTGACCCGCTGGGGGGAGCATACACCGATAAACTCATCTTT. This gives the protein CACDPLGGAYTDKLIF.

This clone was picked up a small number of times. The amino acid sequence in TCRdb belongs to a much larger clone and departs from this DNA's translation at residue 5, likely a sequencing read error; the sequence shown is translated from the DNA. The chain has TRDV2 and TRDJ1; D not certain. Per germline, CDR1 GEAIGNYY and CDR2 EKD. The CDR3 contains 15 residues. V shed 3 bases and J shed 4 bases, with 17 bases lying between them. In nucleotides, the CDR3 is TGTGCCTGTGACCCCCTCGGGACGGCCAACGATAAACTCATCTTT. It translates to CACDPLGTANDKLIF.

Notes on this clone: This DNA's translation and the protein TCRdb lists, from a much larger clone, do not match at residue 6, likely due to a read error; the protein shown is translated from the DNA. CDR3 residues: CACDRALGDTRAGDTDKLIF. Written as DNA, the CDR3 is TGTGCCTGTGACCGCGCACTGGGGGATACACGTGCTGGGGACACCGATAAACTCATCTTT. The J gene is TRDJ1, the V gene TRDV2; 12 bases are shared with TRDD3. The CDR3 length is 20 residues. Germline values: CDR1 GEAIGNYY, CDR2 EKD. V was clipped by 3 bases and J by 0 bases; unmatched bases: 16.

Note on this clone: TCRdb's protein, taken from a much larger clone, differs from this DNA's translation at residue 5, likely owing to a read error; the protein displayed comes from the DNA. This sequence joins TRDV2 and TRDJ1; 7 positions agree with TRDD3. The V gene end was trimmed by 5 bases and the J gene end by 2 bases; junction bases not matched to a gene: 7. CDR1 GEAIGNYY and CDR2 EKD come from the germline V gene. CDR3 length: 14 amino acids. In DNA, the CDR3 is TGTGCCTGTGTCATAGTGGGGGAGACCGATAAACTCATCTTT. Its translation is CACVIVGETDKLIF.

This clone is categorized as medium-sized. The chain carries TRDV2 and TRDJ1, with 11 bases fitting TRDD3. The CDR3 totals 19 residues. Trimming cost V 1 base and J 0 bases; bases outside gene matches: 12. Germline assignment: CDR1 GEAIGNYY and CDR2 EKD. CDR3 region: CACDTLLLLGDRDTDKLIF. In DNA, the CDR3 is TGTGCCTGTGACACTTTGCTCCTACTGGGGGATAGAGACACCGATAAACTCATCTTT.

In this sample, this clone turned up a few times. TCRdb's listed protein matches a much larger clone and diverges from this DNA's translation at residue 11, likely through a read error; the protein shown comes from the DNA. This chain joins TRDV2 and TRDJ1; 8 positions match TRDD3. Trimming removed 1 base from V and 3 bases from J; junction bases left unmatched: 9. The germline V gene has CDR1 GEAIGNYY and CDR2 EKD. The CDR3 consists of 16 residues. CDR3 nucleotides: TGTGCCTGTGACACAATGGCTGGGGGACCCTCCGATAAACTCATCTTT. Residues: CACDTMAGGPSDKLIF.

Concerning this clone: TCRdb assigns this DNA the protein of a much larger clone, which departs from its translation at residue 5; this likely reflects a read error, and the protein shown comes from translating the DNA. The chain uses TRDV2 and TRDJ1, with TRDD3 identical over 10 bases. In germline, CDR1 is GEAIGNYY, CDR2 EKD. Trimming removed 3 bases from V and 7 bases from J; junction bases left unmatched: 7. CDR3 length equals 14 residues. CDR3 in amino acids: CACDVLGDRGKLIF. Here the CDR3 DNA reads TGTGCCTGTGACGTACTGGGGGATCGAGGTAAACTCATCTTT.

Concerning this clone: This may come from a read error, since a much larger clone is one base off. The CDR3 DNA sequence: TGTGCCTGTGACGCCGTGGATAGGGGTACTGGGGGATTTAAGTACACCGATAAACTCATCTTT. It encodes CACDAVDRGTGGFKYTDKLIF. The V gene is TRDV2, the J gene TRDJ1, with TRDD3 matching over 10 bases. Germline assignment: CDR1 GEAIGNYY and CDR2 EKD. Losses at the gene ends were 3 bases for V and 0 bases for J; bases not matched to a gene: 21. The CDR3 covers 21 residues.

As for this clone: The same CDR3 also results from other DNA sequences found in this sample. The V gene is TRDV2, the J gene TRDJ1; TRDD3 matches 9 bases. Losses at the gene ends were 0 bases for V and 1 base for J; bases not matched to a gene: 2. CDR3 length: 15 residues. Germline V gene data show CDR1 as GEAIGNYY and CDR2 as EKD. The CDR3 protein is CACDTLGDSTDKLIF. CDR3 nucleotides: TGTGCCTGTGACACCCTGGGGGATTCCACCGATAAACTCATCTTT.